This entry is about one T cell receptor beta chain. The germline V gene has CDR1 LNHDA and CDR2 SQIVND (reference sequence). V lost 0 bases to trimming and J lost 1 base; unmatched junction nucleotides: 13. This CDR3 region has 19 residues. The data belong to a study of blood T cell repertoires in COVID-19. Sequenced by immunoSEQ multiplex PCR; TCRdb stores in-frame clones only, minus some. Among approximately 330,000 clones listed, 90% were seen once. This receptor was obtained from a woman aged 35 to 49 with COVID-19, enrolled during active disease. The V and J genes are TRBV19 and TRBJ1-1, with TRBD1 matching 8 bases. The sample taken for sequencing was peripheral blood. CDR3 sequence reads: CASSIDPRRGLETNTEAFF. DNA of the CDR3: TGTGCCAGTAGTATAGATCCTCGCAGGGGGCTCGAAACGAACACTGAAGCTTTCTTT. The whole variable domain, remainder taken from reference TRBV19 and TRBJ1-1, is DGGITQSPKYLFRKEGQNVTLSCEQNLNHDAMYWYRQDPGQGLRLIYYSQIVNDFQKGDIAEGYSVSREKKESFPLTVTSAQKNPTAFYLCASSIDPRRGLETNTEAFFGQGTRLTVV.